Listed here are 18 T cell receptor beta chains from one sample, sequenced in a study of blood T cell repertoires in COVID-19. Some clones are missing from TCRdb's copy, which holds only in-frame ones; the method was immunoSEQ multiplex PCR. The table has some 80,000 clones, 84% seen once. Sequenced sample: peripheral blood. These receptor sequences come from a woman in her forties or fifties with acute or convalescent COVID-19.

In this sample, this clone turned up a few times. Here the CDR3 DNA reads TGTGCCAGCAGCCTTAGCGGGAGAGGAACCGGGGAGCTGTTTTTT. It yields the protein CASSLSGRGTGELFF. The rearrangement links TRBV9 to TRBJ2-2; TRBD2 matches at 9 bases. J gave up 5 bases and V 4 bases, and 6 bases lay outside the gene matches. Germline values: CDR1 SGDLS, CDR2 YYNGEE. The CDR3 totals 15 residues.

This rearrangement joins TRBV5-1 to TRBJ1-4, with TRBD1 matching over 8 bases. Germline lookup yields CDR1 SGHRS and CDR2 YFSETQ. The V gene end was trimmed by 4 bases and the J gene end by 1 base; junction bases not matched to a gene: 0. CDR3 length equals 14 residues. The CDR3 spells CASSGTGTNEKLFF. The CDR3 bases are TGCGCCAGCAGCGGGACAGGAACTAATGAAAAACTGTTTTTT.

V is TRBV5-1 and J is TRBJ2-7; no clear D gene. The CDR3 loop spans 11 amino acids. Between the trimmed V and J ends, which lost 3 bases and 2 bases, there was a span of 3 bases. Germline loops: CDR1 SGHRS, CDR2 YFSETQ. The CDR3 DNA reads TGCGCCAGCAGCTCCGCCTACGAGCAGTACTTC. Translation: CASSSAYEQYF.

V is TRBV2 and J is TRBJ2-3; 7 nucleotides line up with TRBD1. CDR3 length: 15 residues. Germline values: CDR1 SNHLY, CDR2 FYNNEI. V lost 6 bases and J lost 1; bases outside the gene matches: 7. CDR3 nucleotides: TGTGCCAGCAGGAAAGACAGGGTAGGCACAGATACGCAGTATTTT. This gives the protein CASRKDRVGTDTQYF.

For the CDR3, the DNA is TGTGCCAGCAGCCCCGACAGGGAGAATGAAAAACTGTTTTTT. This codes for CASSPDRENEKLFF. This chain links TRBV7-3 with TRBJ1-4, with TRBD1 identical over 7 bases. This CDR3 region has 14 residues. The trim removed 5 bases at V and 5 bases at J, leaving 5 bases unmatched. Germline CDR1 reads SGHTA; CDR2 reads FQGTGA. Looking up the rest from reference TRBV7-3 and TRBJ1-4 gives the full variable domain: GAGVSQTPSNKVTEKGKYVELRCDPISGHTALYWYRQSLGQGPEFLIYFQGTGAADDSGLPNDRFFAVRPEGSVSTLKIQRTERGDSAVYLCASSPDRENEKLFFGSGTQLSVL.

This clone was detected once. The chain has TRBV7-9 and TRBJ1-6; 8 nucleotides agree with TRBD1. Trimming removed 6 bases from V and 10 bases from J; junction bases left unmatched: 8. The CDR3 is 14 residues long. The V gene's germline CDR1 is SEHNR and CDR2 FQNEAQ (reference sequence). The CDR3 reads CASSPQGEWSPLHF. The CDR3 bases are TGTGCCAGCAGTCCACAGGGGGAATGGTCACCCCTCCACTTT.

The chain carries TRBV19 and TRBJ1-4, with 11 bases identical to TRBD1. This CDR3 comprises 14 residues. Trimming took 6 bases from V and 5 from J; bases not matched to a gene: 2. The V gene's germline CDR1 is LNHDA and CDR2 SQIVND (reference sequence). This chain's CDR3 is CASRDRGLNEKLFF. CDR3 coding DNA: TGTGCCAGTAGGGACAGGGGGCTAAATGAAAAACTGTTTTTT.

The chain recombines TRBV9 with TRBJ1-3; 9 nucleotides agree with TRBD1. The CDR3 contains 17 residues. V trimming: 4 bases; J trimming: 4 bases; junction bases outside the gene matches: 12. The germline V gene has CDR1 SGDLS and CDR2 YYNGEE. CDR3 bases: TGTGCCAGCAGCCCAAGACCTAGGGACAGGGAGGGAAACACCATATATTTT. Its translation: CASSPRPRDREGNTIYF.

This sequence joins TRBV19 and TRBJ2-7, with 8 bases that match TRBD2. The V and J ends lost 6 bases and 6 bases, in that order; junction bases with no gene match: 7. The germline V gene has CDR1 LNHDA and CDR2 SQIVND (reference sequence). This CDR3 has 13 amino acids. CDR3 region: CASRSSGGGEQYF. CDR3 in DNA: TGTGCCAGTAGGAGCAGCGGGGGAGGCGAGCAGTACTTC.

The chain is built from TRBV30 and TRBJ1-2; 9 bases are shared with TRBD1. This CDR3 is 16 amino acids long. With 2 bases clipped from V and 9 bases from J, the junction kept 16 bases outside the gene matches. Germline V lookup: CDR1 GTSNPN, CDR2 SVGIG (reference sequence). The CDR3 DNA is TGTGCCTGGAGTCGGGACAGGGCAGTAAATCTGAAGAGCTACACCTTC. Its translation: CAWSRDRAVNLKSYTF.

The chain joins TRBV6-9 to TRBJ2-7, with a weak D call TRBD1 (6 bases). Germline V lookup: CDR1 MNHGY, CDR2 SVAAGI. This CDR3 has 13 amino acids. With 6 bases removed from V and 3 bases from J, the gap between germline ends came to 12 bases. DNA for the CDR3: TGTGCCAGCAGACCGGGACACCTCTACGAGCAGTACTTC. This gives the protein CASRPGHLYEQYF.

This clone was seen a single time. The chain carries TRBV9 and TRBJ1-2, with 8 bases fitting TRBD1. CDR3 size: 15 residues. CDR1 SGDLS and CDR2 YYNGEE come from the germline V gene. The junction had 10 bases not matched to a gene; V was cut back by 3 bases and J by 6 bases. The CDR3 DNA reads as TGTGCCAGCAGCGCACAGGGGGGATTAGAGCATGGCTACACCTTC. Protein: CASSAQGGLEHGYTF.

For the CDR3, the DNA is TGTGCCAGCAGAAAAGGGACACAGGGAAGTGGCTACACCTTC. As protein: CASRKGTQGSGYTF. V and J are TRBV5-4 and TRBJ1-2; D is perhaps TRBD1 (6 bases). V lost 5 bases and J 7 bases, leaving 18 bases between the germline ends. The CDR3 length is 14 residues. Germline loops: CDR1 SGHNT, CDR2 YYREEE (reference sequence).

This clone has only one observation. The CDR3 region is CASSLEVERNTQYF. As DNA, the CDR3 is TGTGCCAGCAGCCTCGAGGTGGAAAGGAATACGCAGTATTTT. V is TRBV7-9 and J is TRBJ2-3, with D uncertain. V lost 5 bases and J 7 bases, leaving 16 bases between the germline ends. This CDR3 is 14 amino acids long. Germline lookup yields CDR1 SEHNR and CDR2 FQNEAQ (reference sequence).

The chain has TRBV9 and TRBJ1-5, with D possibly being TRBD1 (5 bases). The CDR3 totals 14 residues. Germline V gene sequence: CDR1 SGDLS, CDR2 YYNGEE. Between the trimmed V and J ends, which lost 0 bases and 6 bases, there was a span of 10 bases. As DNA, the CDR3 is TGTGCCAGCAGCGTAGGAGGGGAGGGTCAGCCCCAGCATTTT. Protein product: CASSVGGEGQPQHF.

The rearrangement joins TRBV10-3 to TRBJ2-2; D is ambiguous. This CDR3 has 13 amino acids. Between the trimmed V and J ends, which lost 8 bases and 2 bases, there was a span of 9 bases. Per the germline V gene, CDR1 is ENHRY and CDR2 is SYGVKD. CDR3: CAISPTNTGELFF. The CDR3 coding sequence is TGTGCCATCTCCCCTACCAACACCGGGGAGCTGTTTTTT.

This clone occurred once. This chain uses TRBV30 with TRBJ1-6; D perhaps matches TRBD1 (6 bases). Trimming took off 1 base at V and 5 bases at J, with 15 bases between the two ends. Germline V gene data show CDR1 as GTSNPN and CDR2 as SVGIG (reference sequence). The CDR3 is 16 amino acids. CDR3 DNA sequence: TGTGCCTGGAGTGGTGGGGGAGGGGGTAATAATTCACCCCTCCACTTT. It yields the protein CAWSGGGGGNNSPLHF. Drawing the rest from reference TRBV30 and TRBJ1-6, the complete variable domain is SQTIHQWPATLVQPVGSPLSLECTVEGTSNPNLYWYRQAAGRGLQLLFYSVGIGQISSEVPQNLSASRPQDRQFILSSKKLLLSDSGFYLCAWSGGGGGNNSPLHFGNGTRLTVT.

The V gene is TRBV7-9, the J gene TRBJ2-1, with D unclear. This CDR3 has 15 residues. Trimming removed 0 bases at V and 3 bases at J, with 9 bases between. From germline, CDR1 is SEHNR and CDR2 FQNEAQ (reference sequence). The CDR3: CASSLAGFYYNEQFF. CDR3 sequence (DNA): TGTGCCAGCAGCTTAGCCGGGTTCTACTACAATGAGCAGTTCTTC.